This T cell receptor (beta chain) is from a study of synovial regulatory T cells in juvenile arthritis. Sequencing used immunoSEQ multiplex PCR; TCRdb keeps in-frame clones, though not all of them. The repertoire table contains roughly 8,400 clones. Germline V lookup: CDR1 ENHRY, CDR2 SYGVKD. This CDR3 is 14 amino acids long. No DNA was logged. This clonotype originated in a donor aged 2-29 years with juvenile idiopathic arthritis. The material sequenced was Treg cells from blood. Indicated subset: remaining (HLA-DR-negative) circulating blood Treg cells. The chain is built from TRBV10-3 and TRBJ1-1; the D call from TCRdb, TRBD1, cannot be confirmed without DNA. Here the CDR3 reads CAISISTGNTEAFF.